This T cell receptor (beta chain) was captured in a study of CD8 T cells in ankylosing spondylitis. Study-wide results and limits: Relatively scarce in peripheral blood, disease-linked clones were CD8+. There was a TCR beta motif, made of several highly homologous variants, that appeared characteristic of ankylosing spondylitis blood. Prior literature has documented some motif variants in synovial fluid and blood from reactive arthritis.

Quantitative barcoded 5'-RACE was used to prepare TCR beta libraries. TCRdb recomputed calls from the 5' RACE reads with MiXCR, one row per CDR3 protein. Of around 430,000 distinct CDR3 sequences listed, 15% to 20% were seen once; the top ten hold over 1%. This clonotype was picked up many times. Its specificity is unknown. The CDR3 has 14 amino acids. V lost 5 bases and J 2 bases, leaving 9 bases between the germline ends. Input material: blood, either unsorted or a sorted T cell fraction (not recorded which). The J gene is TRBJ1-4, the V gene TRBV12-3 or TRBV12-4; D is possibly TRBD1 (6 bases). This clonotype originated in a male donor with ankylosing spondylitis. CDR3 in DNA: TGTGCCAGCAGTCCCAGGGGCACTAATGAAAAACTGTTTTTT. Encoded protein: CASSPRGTNEKLFF.